The TCR beta chain under discussion was sequenced for a study of shared clonotypes between healthy human individuals. The study, taken as a whole, reports: Of the naive CD4 clonotypes, around 4.8% were shared across a handful of donors. Relative to their counterparts shared across all four donors, non-shared clonotypes exhibited diminished generation probabilities.

Produced via immunoSEQ multiplex PCR; TCRdb's table is partial and in-frame only. This table has 2 million to 2.5 million clones, more than 90% appearing once. CD45RA-negative memory and CD45RA+ naive subsets were split from the CD4+ cells. Of note for this clone: Its specificity is not known.

The germline gives CDR1 SGHKS, CDR2 YYEKEE (reference sequence). The V end was cut by 2 bases, the J end by 8 bases, with 13 bases between. This CDR3 comprises 13 residues. The chain couples TRBV5-5 to TRBJ1-2, with D uncertain. Material for sequencing was naive CD4+ T cells sorted from blood. The subset: CD45RA+ positively selected. The TCR was taken from a man younger than 35 in good health. CDR3 in amino acids: CASSLMGVGGYTF. The CDR3 region has the DNA TGTGCCAGCAGCTTAATGGGCGTAGGGGGCTACACCTTC.